The 19 T cell receptor beta chains below were found in one sample sequenced in a study of CD8 T cells in Susac syndrome. Reverse transcription of 0.5 to 1 ug RNA was performed with random hexamers. From the immunoSEQ multiplex PCR reads, TCRdb called clonotypes with MiXCR, one entry per CDR3 protein. The table has 85,000 to 95,000 distinct CDR3 sequences, around 94% seen once. Specimen: CD4+ T cells from PBMCs. The receptors were gathered from a human donor with Susac syndrome.

The rearrangement joins TRBV20-1 to TRBJ2-5; 9 bases align to TRBD2. The germline V gene encodes CDR1 DFQATT and CDR2 SNEGSKA (reference sequence). The CDR3 has 13 residues. V trimming: 5 bases; J trimming: 2 bases; junction bases outside the gene matches: 3. The CDR3: CSAPLAGQETQYF. DNA for the CDR3: TGCAGTGCTCCCCTAGCGGGGCAAGAGACCCAGTACTTC.

The chain couples TRBV27 to TRBJ1-2, with TRBD1 as a possible D gene (5 bases). Trimming took off 8 bases at V and 8 bases at J, with 15 bases between the two ends. Per germline, CDR1 MNHEY and CDR2 SMNVEV (reference sequence). The CDR3 contains 12 residues. The CDR3 loop reads CASRGGFGGYTF. CDR3 DNA: TGTGCCAGCCGGGGGGGGTTTGGCGGCTACACCTTC.

J is TRBJ2-7 and V is TRBV3-1, with D possibly being TRBD1 or TRBD2 (5 bases each). V was trimmed by 5 bases and J by 3 bases, leaving 14 bases between them. CDR3 size: 14 residues. Per germline, CDR1 LGHDT and CDR2 YNNKEL (reference sequence). CDR3 in DNA: TGTGCCAGCAGCAGTGGACTGGGGGTCTACGAGCAGTACTTC. This sequence encodes CASSSGLGVYEQYF.

The J gene is TRBJ2-1, the V gene TRBV4-1; TRBD2 agrees at 10 bases. Per germline, CDR1 MGHRA and CDR2 YSYEKL. The trim removed 1 base at V and 0 bases at J, leaving 6 bases unmatched. The CDR3 covers 18 residues. CDR3 DNA sequence: TGCGCCAGCAGCCAAGGCTCGGCTAGCGGGGGCTCCTACAATGAGCAGTTCTTC. As protein: CASSQGSASGGSYNEQFF.

The chain employs TRBV5-1 and TRBJ2-5, with 8 bases fitting TRBD2. V gave up 4 bases and J gave up 5 bases; unmatched junction bases: 7. Looked up from germline, CDR1 is SGHRS and CDR2 is YFSETQ. The CDR3 covers 14 residues. The CDR3 DNA is TGCGCCAGCAGCCGACCGGGACTAGAGGAGACCCAGTACTTC. This codes for CASSRPGLEETQYF.

This sequence joins TRBV20-1 and TRBJ2-5; D remains unclear. Germline V gene lookup returns CDR1 DFQATT and CDR2 SNEGSKA (reference sequence). This CDR3 is built from 13 residues. Trimming took off 3 bases at V and 0 bases at J, with 8 bases between the two ends. The CDR3 is CSARDDNQETQYF. CDR3 coding DNA: TGCAGTGCTAGGGACGATAACCAAGAGACCCAGTACTTC.

This rearrangement joins TRBV7-9 to TRBJ1-1, with a weak D call TRBD1 (6 bases). Trimming stripped 1 base from V and 2 bases from J, with 11 bases between. Germline CDR1 SEHNR, CDR2 FQNEAQ (reference sequence). The CDR3 is 15 residues long. CDR3: CASSLVSGANTEAFF. CDR3 DNA: TGTGCCAGCAGCTTAGTTTCGGGGGCTAACACTGAAGCTTTCTTT.

The V call is TRBV4-1, the J call TRBJ2-5; D may be TRBD1 or TRBD2 (5 bases each). This CDR3 has 16 residues. V lost 0 bases, J lost 3 bases, and 14 bases lay in between. From germline, CDR1 is MGHRA and CDR2 YSYEKL. The DNA of the CDR3 is TGCGCCAGCAGCCAAGATATCATCCAGGGAGAAGAGACCCAGTACTTC. Its protein is CASSQDIIQGEETQYF.

The J gene is TRBJ1-1, the V gene TRBV2, with TRBD1 matching over 7 bases. The CDR3 length is 12 residues. V dropped 4 bases and J dropped 7; count of bases not matched to a gene: 3. Germline CDR1 SNHLY, CDR2 FYNNEI. CDR3 amino acids: CASSVGQYEAFF. The DNA for the CDR3 is TGTGCCAGCAGTGTGGGACAGTATGAAGCTTTCTTT. Drawing the rest from reference TRBV2 and TRBJ1-1, the complete variable domain is EPEVTQTPSHQVTQMGQEVILRCVPISNHLYFYWYRQILGQKVEFLVSFYNNEISEKSEIFDDQFSVERPDGSNFTLKIRSTKLEDSAMYFCASSVGQYEAFFGQGTRLTVV.

The CDR3 spells CASSDQTGYYSPLHF. CDR3 coding DNA: TGTGCCAGCAGTGATCAGACAGGGTATTATTCACCCCTCCACTTT. The chain carries TRBV25-1 and TRBJ1-6; 7 bases line up with TRBD1. CDR1 MGHDK and CDR2 SYGVNS come from the germline V gene. V lost 3 bases, J lost 8 bases, and 7 bases stayed unmatched. The CDR3 covers 15 residues.

The chain uses TRBV12-3 or TRBV12-4 and TRBJ2-4, with D possibly TRBD1 on 6 matching bases. V shed 2 bases and J shed 4 bases, with 9 bases lying between them. The CDR3 length is 14 residues. CDR3 nucleotide sequence: TGTGCCAGCAGTTTACGGACAGTGAAAAACATTCAGTACTTC. Protein: CASSLRTVKNIQYF.

The chain carries TRBV12-3 or TRBV12-4 and TRBJ1-2; TRBD1 matches 7 bases. V lost 3 bases to trimming and J lost 6 bases; unmatched junction nucleotides: 7. This CDR3 region has 14 residues. CDR3 region: CASSFGRQGDGYTF. As DNA, the CDR3 is TGTGCCAGCAGTTTTGGTCGACAGGGTGATGGCTACACCTTC.

The chain joins TRBV6-1 to TRBJ2-5, with a tentative D call TRBD1 (5 bases). V lost 5 bases to trimming and J lost 3 bases, with 13 bases between them. Germline lookup yields CDR1 MNHNS and CDR2 SASEGT. This CDR3 spans 14 amino acids. The CDR3 coding sequence is TGTGCCAGCAGTTATGGAAGACAGAAAGAGACCCAGTACTTC. Encoded protein: CASSYGRQKETQYF.

The chain joins TRBV12-3 or TRBV12-4 to TRBJ2-1; D gene unclear. V was pared by 7 bases and J by 0 bases, with 13 bases between. The CDR3 sequence is 15 residues long. The CDR3 sequence: CASMRLPSSYNEQFF. CDR3 nucleotides: TGTGCCAGCATGAGACTTCCTAGCTCCTACAATGAGCAGTTCTTC.

The J gene is TRBJ1-3, the V gene TRBV23-1, with D maybe TRBD1 (6 bases). TRBV23-1 counts as an open reading frame of uncertain function. V shed 8 bases and J shed 1 base, with 15 bases lying between them. This CDR3 is built from 15 residues. CDR3 sequence (DNA): TGCGCCAGCGAGGGGATGGACAGTTCTGGAAACACCATATATTTT. This translates into CASEGMDSSGNTIYF.

This clonotype was seen a single time. The chain has TRBV3-1 and TRBJ2-6; the D is unclear. Germline V lookup: CDR1 LGHDT, CDR2 YNNKEL (reference sequence). This CDR3 is 17 amino acids long. The germline V and J ends were trimmed by 5 bases and 1 base, with 15 bases remaining between them. This CDR3 is CASSSKRWGSGANVLTF. The CDR3 region has the DNA TGTGCCAGCAGCTCCAAACGGTGGGGATCTGGGGCCAACGTCCTGACTTTC.

This sequence joins TRBV13 and TRBJ2-3; D not resolved. The germline V gene has CDR1 PRHDT and CDR2 FYEKMQ (reference sequence). The CDR3 loop spans 12 amino acids. The V end lost 0 bases, the J end lost 5 bases, and 3 bases lay between the germline ends. The DNA of the CDR3 is TGTGCCAGCAGCTTAGGGGAAGATACGCAGTATTTT. This codes for CASSLGEDTQYF. Complete variable domain (other parts from reference TRBV13 and TRBJ2-3): AAGVIQSPRHLIKEKRETATLKCYPIPRHDTVYWYQQGPGQDPQFLISFYEKMQSDKGSIPDRFSAQQFSDYHSELNMSSLELGDSALYFCASSLGEDTQYFGPGTRLTVL.

This clonotype was detected only once. V gene TRBV3-1 combines with J gene TRBJ2-1; D not resolved. Germline CDR1 LGHDT, CDR2 YNNKEL (reference sequence). The CDR3 totals 12 residues. V shed 1 base and J shed 12 bases, with 10 bases lying between them. The CDR3 protein is CASSQGSRGQFF. The CDR3 DNA sequence: TGTGCCAGCAGCCAAGGGAGTAGAGGGCAGTTCTTC.

V and J are TRBV5-6 and TRBJ1-2; D is uncertain. CDR3 size: 13 residues. Germline V lookup: CDR1 SGHDT, CDR2 YYEEEE. The V gene lost 5 bases and the J gene lost 0 bases, with 8 bases spanning the gap. The chain's CDR3 is CASSFGSNYGYTF. The CDR3 DNA reads as TGTGCCAGCAGTTTCGGGTCTAACTATGGCTACACCTTC.